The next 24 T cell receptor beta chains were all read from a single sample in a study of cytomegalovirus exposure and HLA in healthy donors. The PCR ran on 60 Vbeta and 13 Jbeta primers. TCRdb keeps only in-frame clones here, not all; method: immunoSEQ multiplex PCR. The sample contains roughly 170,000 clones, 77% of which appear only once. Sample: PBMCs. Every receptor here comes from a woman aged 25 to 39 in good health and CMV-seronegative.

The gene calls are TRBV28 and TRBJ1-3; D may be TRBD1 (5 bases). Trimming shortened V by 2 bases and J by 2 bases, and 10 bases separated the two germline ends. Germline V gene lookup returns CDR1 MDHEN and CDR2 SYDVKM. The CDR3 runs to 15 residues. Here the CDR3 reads CASSLGGTAGNTIYF. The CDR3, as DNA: TGTGCCAGCAGTTTAGGAGGGACCGCTGGAAACACCATATATTTT.

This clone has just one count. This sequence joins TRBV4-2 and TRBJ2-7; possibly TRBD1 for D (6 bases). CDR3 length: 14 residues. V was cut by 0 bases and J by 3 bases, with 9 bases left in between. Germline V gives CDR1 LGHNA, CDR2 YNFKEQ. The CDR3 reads CASSQDRGVYEQYF. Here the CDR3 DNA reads TGTGCCAGCAGCCAAGACAGGGGAGTCTACGAGCAGTACTTC.

The CDR3 spells CASREINTEAFF. The CDR3 nucleotides read TGTGCCAGCAGAGAGATAAACACTGAAGCTTTCTTT. The chain recombines TRBV2 with TRBJ1-1; D unresolved. The CDR3 loop spans 12 amino acids. Germline V CDR1 and CDR2: SNHLY, FYNNEI. Trimming cost V 6 bases and J 2 bases, with 7 bases left between them. The full variable domain, with the rest looked up from reference TRBV2 and TRBJ1-1, is EPEVTQTPSHQVTQMGQEVILRCVPISNHLYFYWYRQILGQKVEFLVSFYNNEISEKSEIFDDQFSVERPDGSNFTLKIRSTKLEDSAMYFCASREINTEAFFGQGTRLTVV.

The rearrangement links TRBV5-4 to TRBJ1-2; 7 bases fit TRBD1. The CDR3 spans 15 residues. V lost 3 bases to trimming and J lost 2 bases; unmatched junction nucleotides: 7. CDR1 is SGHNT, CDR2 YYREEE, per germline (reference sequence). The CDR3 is CASSYRDSGNYGYTF. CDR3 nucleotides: TGTGCCAGCAGCTACCGGGACAGTGGAAACTATGGCTACACCTTC.

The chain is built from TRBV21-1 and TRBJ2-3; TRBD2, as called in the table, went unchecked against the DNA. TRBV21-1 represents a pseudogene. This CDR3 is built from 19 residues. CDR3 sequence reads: CASRTDSSPLTQRADTQYF. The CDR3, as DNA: TGTGCCAGCAGGACAGACAGCTCCCCGTTGACCCAGCGGGCAGATACGCAGTATTTT.

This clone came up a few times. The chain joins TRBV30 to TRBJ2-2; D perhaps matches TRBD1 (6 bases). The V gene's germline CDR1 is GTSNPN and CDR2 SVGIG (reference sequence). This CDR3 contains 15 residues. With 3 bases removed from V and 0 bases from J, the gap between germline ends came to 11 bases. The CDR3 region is CAWRGTGSNTGELFF. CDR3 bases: TGTGCCTGGAGGGGAACAGGGTCGAACACCGGGGAGCTGTTTTTT.

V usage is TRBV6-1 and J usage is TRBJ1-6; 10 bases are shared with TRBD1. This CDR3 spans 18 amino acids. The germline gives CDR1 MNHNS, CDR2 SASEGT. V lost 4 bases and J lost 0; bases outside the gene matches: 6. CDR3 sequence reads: CASSARQGASSYNSPLHF. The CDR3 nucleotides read TGTGCCAGCAGTGCTCGACAGGGGGCAAGCTCCTATAATTCACCCCTCCACTTT.

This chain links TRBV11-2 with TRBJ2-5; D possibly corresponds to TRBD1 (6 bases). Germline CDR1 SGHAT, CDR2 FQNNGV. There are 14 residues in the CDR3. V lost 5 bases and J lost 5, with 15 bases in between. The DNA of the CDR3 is TGTGCCAGCAGCCCGATTGACAGGAGGGAGACCCAGTACTTC. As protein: CASSPIDRRETQYF.

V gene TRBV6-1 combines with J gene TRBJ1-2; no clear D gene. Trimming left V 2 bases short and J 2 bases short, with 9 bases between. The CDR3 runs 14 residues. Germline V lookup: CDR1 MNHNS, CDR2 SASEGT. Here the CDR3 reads CASSEWYRNYGYTF. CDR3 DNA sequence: TGTGCCAGCAGTGAATGGTACCGGAACTATGGCTACACCTTC.

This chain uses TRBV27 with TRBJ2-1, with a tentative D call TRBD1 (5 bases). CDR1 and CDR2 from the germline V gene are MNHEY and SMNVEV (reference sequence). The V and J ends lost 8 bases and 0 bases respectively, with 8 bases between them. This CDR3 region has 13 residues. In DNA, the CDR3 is TGTGCCAGCCAAGGGGACTCCTACAATGAGCAGTTCTTC. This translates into CASQGDSYNEQFF.

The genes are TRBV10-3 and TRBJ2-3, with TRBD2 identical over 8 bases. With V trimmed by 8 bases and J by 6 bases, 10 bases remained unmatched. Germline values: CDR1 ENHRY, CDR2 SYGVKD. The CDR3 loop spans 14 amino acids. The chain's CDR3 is CAIQSPGGWDTQYF. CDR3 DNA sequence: TGTGCCATCCAGTCGCCGGGGGGGTGGGATACGCAGTATTTT.

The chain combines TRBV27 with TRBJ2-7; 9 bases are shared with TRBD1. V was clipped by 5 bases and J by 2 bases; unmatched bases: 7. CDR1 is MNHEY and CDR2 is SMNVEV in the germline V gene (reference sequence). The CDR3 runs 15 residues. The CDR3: CASSLGTGRAYEQYF. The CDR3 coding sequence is TGTGCCAGCAGTCTGGGGACAGGGCGAGCCTACGAGCAGTACTTC.

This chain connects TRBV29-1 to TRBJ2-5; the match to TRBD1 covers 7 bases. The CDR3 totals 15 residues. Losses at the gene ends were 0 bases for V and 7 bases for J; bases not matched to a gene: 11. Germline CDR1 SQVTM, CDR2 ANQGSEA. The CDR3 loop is CSVEDRRGSIGTQYF. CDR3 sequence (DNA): TGCAGCGTTGAAGATCGCAGGGGGAGTATAGGGACCCAGTACTTC. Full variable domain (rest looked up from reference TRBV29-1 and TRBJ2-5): SAVISQKPSRDICQRGTSLTIQCQVDSQVTMMFWYRQQPGQSLTLIATANQGSEATYESGFVIDKFPISRPNLTFSTLTVSNMSPEDSSIYLCSVEDRRGSIGTQYFGPGTRLLVL.

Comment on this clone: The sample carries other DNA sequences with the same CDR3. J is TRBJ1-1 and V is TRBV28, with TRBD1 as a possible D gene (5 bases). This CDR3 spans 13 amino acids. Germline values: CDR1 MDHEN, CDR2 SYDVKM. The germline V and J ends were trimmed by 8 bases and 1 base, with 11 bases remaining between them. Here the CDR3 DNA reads TGTGCCAGCCAACAGGACCCGAACACTGAAGCTTTCTTT. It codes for CASQQDPNTEAFF.

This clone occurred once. CDR3 coding DNA: TGCGCCAGCGGACAGGGGAGCACACCTTCTAACTATGGCTACACCTTC. Its protein is CASGQGSTPSNYGYTF. The chain links TRBV5-1 to TRBJ1-2; 9 bases fit TRBD1. Germline V gives CDR1 SGHRS, CDR2 YFSETQ. V gave up 7 bases and J gave up 0 bases; unmatched junction bases: 10. This CDR3 is built from 16 residues.

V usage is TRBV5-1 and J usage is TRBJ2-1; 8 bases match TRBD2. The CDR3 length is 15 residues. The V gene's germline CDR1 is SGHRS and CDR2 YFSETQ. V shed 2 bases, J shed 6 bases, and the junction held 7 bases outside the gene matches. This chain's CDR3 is CASSLQPSGSNEQFF. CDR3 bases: TGCGCCAGCAGCTTACAGCCTAGCGGGTCCAATGAGCAGTTCTTC.

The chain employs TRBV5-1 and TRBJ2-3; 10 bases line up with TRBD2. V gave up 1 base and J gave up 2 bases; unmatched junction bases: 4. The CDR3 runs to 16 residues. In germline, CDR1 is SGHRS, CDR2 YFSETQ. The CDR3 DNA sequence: TGCGCCAGCAGCTTGAGCCTAGCGGGAGCCACAGATACGCAGTATTTT. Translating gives CASSLSLAGATDTQYF.

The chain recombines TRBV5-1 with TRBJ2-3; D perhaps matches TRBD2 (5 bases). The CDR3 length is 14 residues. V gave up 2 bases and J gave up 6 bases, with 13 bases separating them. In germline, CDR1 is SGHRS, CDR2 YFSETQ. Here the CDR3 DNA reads TGCGCCAGCAGCTTAACGGCCCCGGGGGATACGCAGTATTTT. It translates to CASSLTAPGDTQYF.

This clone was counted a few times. The CDR3 DNA reads TGTGCCAGCAGTTACAGGACAGGGTGGGAAAAACTGTTTTTT. As protein: CASSYRTGWEKLFF. The chain carries TRBV6-6 and TRBJ1-4; 8 nucleotides match TRBD1. Germline-derived CDR1 and CDR2 are MNHNY and SVGAGI (reference sequence). J was trimmed by 8 bases and V by 2 bases; bases with no gene match: 4. The CDR3 sequence is 14 residues long.

CDR3 region: CASKELAKNIQYF. Written as DNA, the CDR3 is TGTGCCAGTAAAGAACTAGCCAAAAACATTCAGTACTTC. The rearrangement uses TRBV27 and TRBJ2-4; D gene unclear. The CDR3 runs 13 residues. Trimming took off 9 bases at V and 0 bases at J, with 9 bases between the two ends. Germline CDR1 MNHEY, CDR2 SMNVEV (reference sequence).

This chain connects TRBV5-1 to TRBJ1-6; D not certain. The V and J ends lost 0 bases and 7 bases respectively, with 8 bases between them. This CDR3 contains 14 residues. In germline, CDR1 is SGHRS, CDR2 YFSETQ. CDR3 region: CASSLAPGNSPLHF. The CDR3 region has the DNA TGCGCCAGCAGCTTGGCCCCGGGAAATTCACCCCTCCACTTT.

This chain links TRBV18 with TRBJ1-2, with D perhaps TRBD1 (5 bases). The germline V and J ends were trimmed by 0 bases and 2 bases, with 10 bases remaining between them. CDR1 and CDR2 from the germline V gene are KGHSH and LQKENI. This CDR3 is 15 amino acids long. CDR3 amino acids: CASSPPGQENYGYTF. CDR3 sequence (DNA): TGTGCCAGCTCACCACCTGGACAAGAGAACTATGGCTACACCTTC.

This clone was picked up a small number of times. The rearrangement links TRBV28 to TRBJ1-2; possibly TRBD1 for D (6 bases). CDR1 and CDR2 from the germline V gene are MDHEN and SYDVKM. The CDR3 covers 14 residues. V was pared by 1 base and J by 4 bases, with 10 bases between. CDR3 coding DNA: TGTGCCAGCAGTTTATTGGGACAAGGCTATGGCTACACCTTC. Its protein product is CASSLLGQGYGYTF.

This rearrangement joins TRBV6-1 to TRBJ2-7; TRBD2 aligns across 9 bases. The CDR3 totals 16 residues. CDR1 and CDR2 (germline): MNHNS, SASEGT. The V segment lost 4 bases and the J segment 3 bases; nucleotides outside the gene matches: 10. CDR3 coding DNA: TGTGCCAGCAGTGCCTTTAGCGGGAGCCTATACTACGAGCAGTACTTC. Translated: CASSAFSGSLYYEQYF.